The source of this T cell receptor (beta chain) is a study of chemoradiotherapy in HPV16-positive cancers. Background on the study: Candidate HPV-specific T-cell clones and common TCR motifs came from functional assays in a couple of HPV16-positive patients.

Clones were sequenced by immunoSEQ multiplex PCR, and TCRdb holds only the in-frame ones, with some missing. The data contain tens of thousands of clones, roughly 88% of them singletons. Germline assignment: CDR1 SGHDT and CDR2 YYEEEE. Trimming cost V 4 bases and J 7 bases; bases outside gene matches: 13. This CDR3 spans 17 amino acids. This clonotype was sampled from a human donor with HPV-associated anogenital cancer. The chain recombines TRBV5-6 with TRBJ1-6; TRBD1 matches at 8 bases. Specimen: blood, collected from a patient who underwent chemoradiotherapy. CDR3: CASSPQRRTGRNSPLHF. The DNA of the CDR3 is TGTGCCAGCAGCCCACAGCGTCGGACAGGGCGGAATTCACCCCTCCACTTT.